This entry features one T cell receptor beta chain sequence. Its antigen is not identified. Other DNA sequences in this specimen translate into the identical CDR3. These data come from a study of beta chain features in type 1 diabetes. Study at large: Patients looked much like healthy donors when it came to age, gender and cell yields.

Sequenced material consisted of expressed TCRB transcripts (all of the isolated RNA was reverse transcribed). Clones were sequenced by immunoSEQ multiplex PCR, and TCRdb holds only the in-frame ones, with some missing. The sample shows about 320,000 clones, less than 15% of them seen only once. CDR1 is SNHLY, CDR2 FYNNEI, per germline. V lost 6 bases, J lost 0 bases, and 3 bases lay in between. CDR3 size: 13 residues. General study results and limits: People with Type 1 diabetes carried modestly yet significantly shorter TCRB CDR3s in all four CD4+ subsets. The naive, central memory and Treg TCRB repertoires showed an apparent similarity that was greater among patients than among healthy donors.

The sequencing input was central memory CD4+ T cells from blood. J is TRBJ1-6 and V is TRBV2; no clear D gene. This TCR was recovered from a man younger than 40 in good health. Here the CDR3 DNA reads TGTGCCAGCAGGGGCTCCTATAATTCACCCCTCCACTTT. It translates to CASRGSYNSPLHF. Variable domain in full (rest from reference TRBV2 and TRBJ1-6): EPEVTQTPSHQVTQMGQEVILRCVPISNHLYFYWYRQILGQKVEFLVSFYNNEISEKSEIFDDQFSVERPDGSNFTLKIRSTKLEDSAMYFCASRGSYNSPLHFGNGTRLTVT.